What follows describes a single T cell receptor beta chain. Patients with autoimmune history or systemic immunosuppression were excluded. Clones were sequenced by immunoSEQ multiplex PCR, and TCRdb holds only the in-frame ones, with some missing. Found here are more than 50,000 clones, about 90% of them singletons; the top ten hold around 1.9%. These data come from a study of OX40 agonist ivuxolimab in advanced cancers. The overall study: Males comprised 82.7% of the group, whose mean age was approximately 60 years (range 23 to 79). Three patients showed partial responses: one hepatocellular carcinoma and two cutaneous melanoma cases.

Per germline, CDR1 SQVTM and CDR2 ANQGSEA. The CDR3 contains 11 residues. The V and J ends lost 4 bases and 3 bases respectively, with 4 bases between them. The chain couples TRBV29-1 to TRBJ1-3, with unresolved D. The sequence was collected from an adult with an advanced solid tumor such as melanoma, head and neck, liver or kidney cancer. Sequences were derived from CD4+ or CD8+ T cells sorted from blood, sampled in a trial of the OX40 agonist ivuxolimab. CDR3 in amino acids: CSVVGGNTIYF. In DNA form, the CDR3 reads TGCAGCGTTGTCGGTGGAAACACCATATATTTT.